This T cell receptor (beta chain) was recovered during a study of cytomegalovirus exposure and HLA in healthy donors. The PCR ran on 60 Vbeta and 13 Jbeta primers. The authors' processing: Unique TCR beta chains numbered 80 million to 95 million in a later analysis, with roughly 9.9 million shared. The repertoire was sequenced with immunoSEQ multiplex PCR; TCRdb's copy has only in-frame clones and lacks some. D and trimming come from the DNA, and the V and J calls and clone size come from that table. The data include around 50,000 clones; the top ten clones carry roughly 7.1%. There are 16 residues in the CDR3. Trimming took 4 bases from V and 10 from J; bases not matched to a gene: 13. Germline V gene lookup returns CDR1 MNHNS and CDR2 SASEGT.

The chain combines TRBV6-1 with TRBJ2-1, with 10 bases lining up with TRBD2. The clonotype originates from a middle-aged woman in good health and CMV-seronegative. The sequencing sample was made of PBMCs. The CDR3 DNA reads as TGTGCCAGCAGTGTCGAAGCGGGAGGGTCCCCCCACGAGCAGTTCTTC. Protein sequence: CASSVEAGGSPHEQFF.